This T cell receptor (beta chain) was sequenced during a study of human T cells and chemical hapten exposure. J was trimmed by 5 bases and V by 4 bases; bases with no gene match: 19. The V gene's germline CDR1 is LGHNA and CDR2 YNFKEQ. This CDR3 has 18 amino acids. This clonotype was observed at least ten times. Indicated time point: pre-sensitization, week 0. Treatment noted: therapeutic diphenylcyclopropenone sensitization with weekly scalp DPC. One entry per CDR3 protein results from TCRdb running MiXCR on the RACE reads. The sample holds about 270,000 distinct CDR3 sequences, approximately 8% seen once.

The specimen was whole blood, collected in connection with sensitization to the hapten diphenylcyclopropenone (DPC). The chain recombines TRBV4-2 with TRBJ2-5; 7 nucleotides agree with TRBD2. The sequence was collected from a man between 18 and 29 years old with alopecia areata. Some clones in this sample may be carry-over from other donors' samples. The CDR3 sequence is CASSPWESGSGGTETQYF. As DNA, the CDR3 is TGTGCCAGCAGCCCTTGGGAGTCGGGGTCGGGGGGAACGGAGACCCAGTACTTC.